This T cell receptor beta chain derives from a study of T cells in Graves' hyperthyroidism and ophthalmopathy. Template material for amplifying TCR beta CDR3 regions consisted of RNA transcripts. TCR CDR3 underwent first-round RT-PCR with the HTBI primer set. TCRdb redid the calling of the multiplex PCR reads with MiXCR, one entry per CDR3 protein. Of 400,000 to 500,000 distinct CDR3 sequences listed, approximately 14% are singletons. Findings and caveats of the study: Blood also contained most expanded thyroid clonotypes above 0.001.

The study based diagnoses on clinical symptoms, serum thyroxine and TRAb, thyroid ultrasound and orbital computed tomography. This clonotype has only a few counts. Its cognate antigen is unknown. The sequencing sample was made of blood. This TCR derives from a woman aged 18-29 years with Graves' hyperthyroidism.

The CDR3 bases are TGTGCCAGCAGTGAAGCCGGGGAAGCCTACGAGCAGTACTTC. It codes for CASSEAGEAYEQYF. V is TRBV6-1 and J is TRBJ2-7; TRBD2 might be the D (5 bases). The germline gives CDR1 MNHNS, CDR2 SASEGT. The CDR3 length is 14 residues. The V gene lost 0 bases and the J gene lost 2 bases, with 8 bases spanning the gap.